Below are 25 T cell receptor beta chains sequenced from a single sample in a study of T cells expressing NK-cell markers. From the 5' RACE reads, TCRdb lists one entry per CDR3 protein and no DNA. The specimen's table records about 150,000 distinct CDR3 sequences. The sequencing sample was made of blood T cells: a sorted CD56 or NKG2C T cell subset, CD4+ or CD8+ T cells, or bulk PBMC T cells (not recorded which). Every receptor here comes from a woman between 50 and 59 years old in good health.

The V call is TRBV13, the J call TRBJ2-6. Germline V gives CDR1 PRHDT, CDR2 FYEKMQ (reference sequence). The CDR3 sequence is 16 residues long. CDR3 amino acids: CASSPRQSSGANVLTF.

The chain links TRBV11-2 to TRBJ2-3. Germline CDR1 reads SGHAT; CDR2 reads FQNNGV. This CDR3 spans 16 amino acids. The CDR3 reads CASSLTSGWSTDTQYF.

The V and J genes are TRBV4-1 and TRBJ2-1; the TRBD2 assignment by TCRdb is unverifiable without DNA. CDR3 length: 12 amino acids. Germline assignment: CDR1 MGHRA and CDR2 YSYEKL. CDR3 protein: CASSQAGDEQFF.

The chain combines TRBV7-9 with TRBJ2-1. This CDR3 spans 13 amino acids. Germline assignment: CDR1 SEHNR and CDR2 FQNEAQ (reference sequence). CDR3 loop: CASSLVIAGEQFF.

The rearrangement links TRBV13 to TRBJ2-5. Per the germline V gene, CDR1 is PRHDT and CDR2 is FYEKMQ (reference sequence). There are 14 residues in the CDR3. CDR3 region: CASSSGLASETQYF.

The gene calls are TRBV20-1 and TRBJ1-3. This CDR3 comprises 13 residues. In germline, CDR1 is DFQATT, CDR2 SNEGSKA (reference sequence). CDR3 in amino acids: CSARGWQADTIYF.

The chain joins TRBV4-1 to TRBJ1-4; lacking DNA, the TRBD1 call made by TCRdb goes unchecked. In germline, CDR1 is MGHRA, CDR2 YSYEKL. The CDR3 length is 19 residues. The CDR3 spells CASSQWSRVPGGTNEKLFF.

The gene calls are TRBV20-1 and TRBJ2-3; TCRdb returns TRBD1, unconfirmable since there is no DNA. Germline CDR1 DFQATT, CDR2 SNEGSKA (reference sequence). There are 15 residues in the CDR3. CDR3 sequence: CSAKQTGTESDTQYF.

The CDR3: CASRRQVVNEKLFF. The chain is built from TRBV6-6 and TRBJ1-4; TCRdb picks TRBD1, but there is no DNA to check that call. The CDR3 is made up of 14 amino acids. Germline V gene sequence: CDR1 MNHNY, CDR2 SVGAGI (reference sequence).

The genes are TRBV5-1 and TRBJ2-1. The length of the CDR3 is 14 residues. The germline V gene has CDR1 SGHRS and CDR2 YFSETQ. The CDR3 sequence: CASSLAGQDNEQFF.

The chain uses TRBV11-2 and TRBJ2-3; TCRdb's assignment of TRBD2 cannot be checked, as there is no DNA. CDR3 size: 14 residues. In germline, CDR1 is SGHAT, CDR2 FQNNGV. CDR3 region: CASSLLAGPDTQYF.

The chain has TRBV4-1 and TRBJ2-3; TCRdb outputs TRBD1, but without DNA this stays unchecked. CDR1 MGHRA and CDR2 YSYEKL come from the germline V gene. There are 14 residues in the CDR3. The CDR3 reads CASSKGWGEDTQYF.

The chain has TRBV6-1 and TRBJ1-1; there is no DNA to check the TCRdb D call of TRBD1. From germline, CDR1 is MNHNS and CDR2 SASEGT. The length of the CDR3 is 13 residues. The CDR3 region is CASGDRGNVEAFF.

The V gene is TRBV27, the J gene TRBJ1-1. Germline V gene lookup returns CDR1 MNHEY and CDR2 SMNVEV (reference sequence). The CDR3 spans 16 residues. CDR3 protein: CASSSQVINLNTEAFF.

The chain couples TRBV7-9 to TRBJ1-4; without DNA, the TCRdb call of TRBD1 cannot be checked. The CDR3 has 16 amino acids. The germline gives CDR1 SEHNR, CDR2 FQNEAQ (reference sequence). Here the CDR3 reads CASSLAPQGINEKLFF.

The chain carries TRBV7-9 and TRBJ2-1; TCRdb gives TRBD2 as the D gene, but with no DNA this cannot be confirmed. This CDR3 is built from 15 residues. In germline, CDR1 is SEHNR, CDR2 FQNEAQ (reference sequence). CDR3 region: CASSPREGSYNEQFF.

This chain connects TRBV10-3 to TRBJ2-1. The CDR3 totals 14 residues. Germline V CDR1 and CDR2: ENHRY, SYGVKD. The CDR3 protein is CAIRGLGAYNEQFF.

The chain couples TRBV2 to TRBJ2-1; there is no DNA to check the TCRdb D call of TRBD2. From germline, CDR1 is SNHLY and CDR2 FYNNEI. This CDR3 is built from 15 residues. The CDR3 here is CASNLGTSSYNEQFF.

This chain uses TRBV7-9 with TRBJ1-5; with no DNA, the TCRdb D assignment of TRBD1 cannot be verified. This CDR3 has 15 residues. Germline CDR1 reads SEHNR; CDR2 reads FQNEAQ (reference sequence). The CDR3 sequence: CASSSGTGEGQPQHF. Complete variable domain (other parts from reference TRBV7-9 and TRBJ1-5): DTGVSQNPRHKITKRGQNVTFRCDPISEHNRLYWYRQTLGQGPEFLTYFQNEAQLEKSRLLSDRFSAERPKGSFSTLEIQRTEQGDSAMYLCASSSGTGEGQPQHFGDGTRLSIL.

V is TRBV7-6 and J is TRBJ2-1; the D call from TCRdb, TRBD2, cannot be confirmed without DNA. The CDR3 is made up of 16 amino acids. Germline V gives CDR1 SGHVS, CDR2 FNYEAQ. CDR3 loop: CASSAQLAGGPNEQFF.

The chain joins TRBV4-1 to TRBJ1-2. The CDR3 is 14 residues long. In germline, CDR1 is MGHRA, CDR2 YSYEKL. CDR3 residues: CASSQVGANYGYTF.

CDR3 loop: CSARLGLAPSTDTQYF. The chain uses TRBV20-1 and TRBJ2-3; the D call from TCRdb, TRBD2, cannot be confirmed without DNA. This CDR3 has 16 amino acids. Germline CDR1 is DFQATT and CDR2 is SNEGSKA (reference sequence).

The genes are TRBV15 and TRBJ2-2; TCRdb's assignment of TRBD2 cannot be checked, as there is no DNA. Germline CDR1 LNHNV, CDR2 YYDKDF (reference sequence). CDR3 length equals 16 residues. The CDR3 loop reads CATSRVAGAYTGELFF.

The rearrangement joins TRBV6-5 to TRBJ1-1; TCRdb's D gene call, TRBD1, goes unchecked for lack of DNA. CDR3 length equals 16 residues. The germline V gene has CDR1 MNHEY and CDR2 SVGAGI. CDR3: CASSYRLTPGVTEAFF.

The chain links TRBV5-1 to TRBJ2-1; without DNA, the TCRdb call of TRBD2 cannot be checked. The CDR3 is 14 amino acids. The germline V gene encodes CDR1 SGHRS and CDR2 YFSETQ. The CDR3 here is CASSGSGGYNEQFF.